The next 31 T cell receptor beta chains were all read from a single sample in a study of blood T cell repertoires in COVID-19. The table came from immunoSEQ multiplex PCR; TCRdb's copy has only in-frame clones and leaves some out. The sample consists of around 150,000 clones, over 70% of them appearing once. Sequencing used peripheral blood. The origin of the receptors is a man aged 45 to 65 with active COVID-19.

The chain employs TRBV3-1 (or the pseudogene TRBV3-2) and TRBJ2-7, with 9 bases lining up with TRBD1. CDR3 size: 14 residues. Per germline, CDR1 LGHDT and CDR2 YNNKEL (reference sequence). The V gene end was trimmed by 6 bases and the J gene end by 4 bases; junction bases not matched to a gene: 7. In nucleotides, the CDR3 is TGTGCCAGCAGGAGGGGGACAGGGAGTTACGAGCAGTACTTC. Translating it yields CASRRGTGSYEQYF.

The J gene is TRBJ1-2, the V gene TRBV7-3, with D possibly being TRBD1 (5 bases). This CDR3 region has 13 residues. Between the trimmed V and J ends, which lost 5 bases and 5 bases, there was a span of 12 bases. Germline V lookup: CDR1 SGHTA, CDR2 FQGTGA. CDR3 residues: CASSRQPEYGYTF. CDR3 bases: TGTGCCAGCAGCCGACAGCCGGAGTATGGCTACACCTTC.

The rearrangement uses TRBV13 and TRBJ1-3; the match to TRBD1 covers 8 bases. This CDR3 spans 16 amino acids. V was pared by 4 bases and J by 3 bases, with 8 bases of the junction left unmatched. CDR1 is PRHDT and CDR2 is FYEKMQ in the germline V gene (reference sequence). The CDR3 coding sequence is TGTGCCAGCAGCTCAAATCAGGGGGCGCGTGGAAACACCATATATTTT. Protein: CASSSNQGARGNTIYF.

The J gene is TRBJ2-7, the V gene TRBV5-6; D is undetermined. CDR1 SGHDT and CDR2 YYEEEE come from the germline V gene. The CDR3 sequence is 13 residues long. Trimming removed 4 bases at V and 11 bases at J, with 19 bases between. CDR3 residues: CASSTGTVKKKYF. The CDR3 nucleotides read TGTGCCAGCAGCACCGGCACAGTCAAAAAGAAGTACTTC.

The chain uses TRBV9 and TRBJ2-1; 13 positions agree with TRBD2. Germline V lookup: CDR1 SGDLS, CDR2 YYNGEE. The CDR3 covers 14 residues. V was clipped by 4 bases and J by 10 bases; unmatched bases: 5. The DNA for the CDR3 is TGTGCCAGCAGCACTAGCGGGGGGGCCATGGAGCAGTTCTTC. Translation gives CASSTSGGAMEQFF.

This clone has just a few counts. This chain joins TRBV19 and TRBJ1-4; D gene uncertain. Germline loops: CDR1 LNHDA, CDR2 SQIVND (reference sequence). The CDR3 has 15 residues. V lost 10 bases and J 8 bases, leaving 23 bases between the germline ends. Here the CDR3 DNA reads TGTGCCACCTTGGGCGTAGGCGAGTCTTACGAAAAACTGTTTTTT. Protein sequence: CATLGVGESYEKLFF. Based on the CDR3 plus reference TRBV19 and TRBJ1-4, the full variable domain is DGGITQSPKYLFRKEGQNVTLSCEQNLNHDAMYWYRQDPGQGLRLIYYSQIVNDFQKGDIAEGYSVSREKKESFPLTVTSAQKNPTAFYLCATLGVGESYEKLFFGSGTQLSVL.

The rearrangement uses TRBV6-5 and TRBJ1-5; TRBD1 agrees at 7 bases. The germline gives CDR1 MNHEY, CDR2 SVGAGI. Losses at the gene ends were 5 bases for V and 3 bases for J; bases not matched to a gene: 4. This CDR3 has 14 amino acids. The DNA for the CDR3 is TGTGCCAGCAGTCTTGACAGGGCCAATCAGCCCCAGCATTTT. Amino acid sequence: CASSLDRANQPQHF.

The chain recombines TRBV9 with TRBJ1-4; D is perhaps TRBD1 (5 bases). Per the germline V gene, CDR1 is SGDLS and CDR2 is YYNGEE. The V end lost 0 bases, the J end lost 8 bases, and 14 bases lay between the germline ends. The length of the CDR3 is 15 residues. The CDR3 sequence: CASSVDSQVTEKLFF. The CDR3 bases are TGTGCCAGCAGCGTAGATTCACAGGTGACAGAAAAACTGTTTTTT.

The chain joins TRBV5-1 to TRBJ1-2; TRBD1 agrees at 7 bases. V shed 2 bases, J shed 7 bases, and the junction held 5 bases outside the gene matches. The CDR3 is 13 residues long. The germline V gene encodes CDR1 SGHRS and CDR2 YFSETQ. The CDR3 coding sequence is TGCGCCAGCAGCTTACAACAGGGGTCTGGCTACACCTTC. This sequence encodes CASSLQQGSGYTF.

The rearrangement links TRBV3-1 (or the pseudogene TRBV3-2) to TRBJ2-3; maybe TRBD2 (6 bases). V dropped 2 bases and J dropped 1 base, with 13 bases sitting between them. The CDR3 runs 16 residues. CDR1 and CDR2 from the germline V gene are LGHDT and YNNKEL (reference sequence). CDR3 region: CASSQFGGGGTDTQYF. DNA for the CDR3: TGTGCCAGCAGCCAATTCGGCGGAGGGGGCACAGATACGCAGTATTTT.

The genes are TRBV5-1 and TRBJ2-7; D gene uncertain. Germline-derived CDR1 and CDR2 are SGHRS and YFSETQ. The length of the CDR3 is 14 residues. V gave up 0 bases and J gave up 4 bases, with 11 bases separating them. This CDR3 reads CASSLATSEYEQYF. CDR3 DNA: TGCGCCAGCAGCTTGGCTACTTCGGAGTACGAGCAGTACTTC.

The V and J genes are TRBV5-1 and TRBJ1-2; 7 positions agree with TRBD1. V lost 4 bases to trimming and J lost 12 bases; unmatched junction nucleotides: 18. The CDR3 is made up of 15 amino acids. CDR1 SGHRS and CDR2 YFSETQ come from the germline V gene. The CDR3 DNA reads as TGCGCCAGCAGCCCTCCCGGGACAGCCAGAGTCATTAACACCTTC. It specifies CASSPPGTARVINTF. The full variable domain, rest sourced from reference TRBV5-1 and TRBJ1-2, is KAGVTQTPRYLIKTRGQQVTLSCSPISGHRSVSWYQQTPGQGLQFLFEYFSETQRNKGNFPGRFSGRQFSNSRSEMNVSTLELGDSALYLCASSPPGTARVINTFGSGTRLTVV.

The rearrangement joins TRBV7-3 to TRBJ2-2; maybe TRBD2 (6 bases). The CDR3 runs 15 residues. Between the trimmed V and J ends, which lost 5 bases and 4 bases, there was a span of 14 bases. The germline CDR1 and CDR2 sequences are SGHTA and FQGTGA. The CDR3 spells CASSLGLARTGELFF. The CDR3 region has the DNA TGTGCCAGCAGCCTGGGGCTAGCGCGCACCGGGGAGCTGTTTTTT. The complete variable domain, with remaining parts taken from reference TRBV7-3 and TRBJ2-2, reads GAGVSQTPSNKVTEKGKYVELRCDPISGHTALYWYRQSLGQGPEFLIYFQGTGAADDSGLPNDRFFAVRPEGSVSTLKIQRTERGDSAVYLCASSLGLARTGELFFGEGSRLTVL.

This rearrangement joins TRBV5-4 to TRBJ2-2; D possibly corresponds to TRBD1 (5 bases). V gave up 4 bases and J gave up 0 bases, with 10 bases separating them. The length of the CDR3 is 15 residues. Germline CDR1 SGHNT, CDR2 YYREEE (reference sequence). The CDR3: CASSRTLANTGELFF. CDR3 sequence (DNA): TGTGCCAGCAGCAGGACACTCGCGAACACCGGGGAGCTGTTTTTT.

The V call is TRBV5-5, the J call TRBJ1-1; D call uncertain. The CDR3 is 11 amino acids. Germline CDR1 is SGHKS and CDR2 is YYEKEE (reference sequence). V was cut by 7 bases and J by 6 bases, with 10 bases left in between. CDR3 nucleotides: TGTGCCAGCTCCCGGGGTGCTGAAGCTTTCTTT. This translates into CASSRGAEAFF.

J is TRBJ2-5 and V is TRBV3-1 (or the pseudogene TRBV3-2), with 7 nucleotides matching TRBD1. This CDR3 comprises 13 residues. In germline, CDR1 is LGHDT, CDR2 YNNKEL (reference sequence). Germline trimming cut 4 bases from V and 2 bases from J; bases unmatched to any gene: 1. The CDR3 here is CASSRDSQETQYF. Here the CDR3 DNA reads TGTGCCAGCAGCCGGGACAGTCAAGAGACCCAGTACTTC.

This chain uses TRBV11-2 with TRBJ2-5; 8 positions match TRBD2. V lost 5 bases, J lost 2 bases, and 10 bases stayed unmatched. The CDR3 spans 16 residues. Per germline, CDR1 SGHAT and CDR2 FQNNGV. This chain's CDR3 is CASSQNQRGSQETQYF. The CDR3 nucleotides are TGTGCCAGCAGCCAAAATCAGCGGGGGTCGCAAGAGACCCAGTACTTC.

This chain links TRBV14 with TRBJ1-6; 9 nucleotides line up with TRBD1. V was pared by 3 bases and J by 7 bases, with 1 base of the junction left unmatched. CDR3 length equals 14 residues. In germline, CDR1 is SGHDN, CDR2 FVKESK. CDR3 amino acids: CASSQDRGNSPLHF. Written as DNA, the CDR3 is TGTGCCAGCAGCCAGGACAGGGGCAATTCACCCCTCCACTTT.

The chain employs TRBV23-1 and TRBJ2-2; D gene uncertain. TRBV23-1 is identified as an open reading frame with a role that is uncertain. This CDR3 has 12 amino acids. V shed 7 bases and J shed 6 bases, with 9 bases lying between them. The CDR3 loop reads CASTRESGELFF. The CDR3 DNA is TGCGCCAGCACCCGCGAGTCCGGGGAGCTGTTTTTT.

The rearrangement uses TRBV7-9 and TRBJ1-4; maybe TRBD1 (6 bases). Germline V gene sequence: CDR1 SEHNR, CDR2 FQNEAQ (reference sequence). This CDR3 has 15 residues. Trimming took 5 bases from V and 4 from J, leaving 14 bases between them. CDR3: CASSQAGTFNEKLFF. The DNA for the CDR3 is TGTGCCAGCAGCCAAGCCGGGACATTTAATGAAAAACTGTTTTTT.

This sequence joins TRBV7-2 and TRBJ1-2; 8 bases align to TRBD1. V gave up 6 bases and J gave up 6 bases; unmatched junction bases: 6. Germline V CDR1 and CDR2: SGHTA, FQGNSA. This CDR3 is built from 13 residues. CDR3 residues: CASSRQGRHGYTF. The CDR3 DNA reads as TGTGCCAGCAGTAGACAGGGGCGACATGGCTACACCTTC.

The rearrangement uses TRBV18 and TRBJ1-3, with D tentatively TRBD1 (5 bases). The germline V and J ends were trimmed by 0 bases and 0 bases, with 9 bases remaining between them. There are 16 residues in the CDR3. Germline values: CDR1 KGHSH, CDR2 LQKENI. The CDR3 sequence: CASSPPGLSSGNTIYF. The CDR3 DNA reads as TGTGCCAGCTCACCACCGGGGCTATCCTCTGGAAACACCATATATTTT. The complete variable domain, with remaining parts taken from reference TRBV18 and TRBJ1-3, reads NAGVMQNPRHLVRRRGQEARLRCSPMKGHSHVYWYRQLPEEGLKFMVYLQKENIIDESGMPKERFSAEFPKEGPSILRIQQVVRGDSAAYFCASSPPGLSSGNTIYFGEGSWLTVV.

The rearrangement uses TRBV11-3 and TRBJ2-7; 11 positions match TRBD2. The trim removed 3 bases at V and 1 base at J, leaving 8 bases unmatched. The germline V gene has CDR1 SGHNT and CDR2 YENEEA. The CDR3 covers 17 residues. The CDR3 DNA follows: TGTGCCAGCAGCTTGGGGTACGGGACTAGCGGATCCTACGAGCAGTACTTC. Protein: CASSLGYGTSGSYEQYF. Supplemented by reference TRBV11-3 and TRBJ2-7, the full variable domain reads EAGVVQSPRYKIIEKKQPVAFWCNPISGHNTLYWYLQNLGQGPELLIRYENEEAVDDSQLPKDRFSAERLKGVDSTLKIQPAELGDSAVYLCASSLGYGTSGSYEQYFGPGTRLTVT.

The CDR3 here is CASSEGPRLTF. CDR3 nucleotides: TGTGCCAGCAGTGAAGGCCCCCGTCTCACCTTC. V gene TRBV25-1 combines with J gene TRBJ1-2; D is ambiguous. Trimming pared 2 bases from V and 13 bases from J, leaving 11 bases between. Germline-derived CDR1 and CDR2 are MGHDK and SYGVNS. There are 11 residues in the CDR3.

This sequence joins TRBV29-1 and TRBJ2-1, with a weak D call TRBD2 (6 bases). The CDR3 is made up of 12 amino acids. The germline V gene has CDR1 SQVTM and CDR2 ANQGSEA. The V and J ends lost 6 bases and 7 bases respectively, with 13 bases between them. The CDR3 DNA reads as TGCAGCGTCGGATTCGGGACTAATGAGCAGTTCTTC. Translating gives CSVGFGTNEQFF.

The chain carries TRBV7-9 and TRBJ2-1; 9 bases are shared with TRBD2. The V segment lost 2 bases and the J segment 6 bases; nucleotides outside the gene matches: 5. This CDR3 has 15 amino acids. Germline V gives CDR1 SEHNR, CDR2 FQNEAQ (reference sequence). For the CDR3, the DNA is TGTGCCAGCAGCTTAATGGCGGGGGGGAGCAATGAGCAGTTCTTC. Encoded protein: CASSLMAGGSNEQFF.

The chain uses TRBV29-1 and TRBJ2-7, with D uncertain. V lost 7 bases to trimming and J lost 1 base, with 14 bases between them. This CDR3 is 13 amino acids long. The germline V gene has CDR1 SQVTM and CDR2 ANQGSEA. CDR3 in DNA: TGCAGCGCTTACGACATTTGGTCCTACGAGCAGTACTTC. Amino acid sequence: CSAYDIWSYEQYF.

The rearrangement links TRBV6-6 to TRBJ2-7, with TRBD1 identical over 9 bases. J was trimmed by 2 bases and V by 4 bases; bases with no gene match: 9. The CDR3 has 16 amino acids. Germline CDR1 MNHNY, CDR2 SVGAGI (reference sequence). The CDR3 DNA reads TGTGCCAGCAGTTCCTCCACACAGGGGGCCCCCTACGAGCAGTACTTC. Its protein product is CASSSSTQGAPYEQYF.

CDR3 in amino acids: CASRNPSLREGSEQFF. CDR3 nucleotide sequence: TGTGCCAGCAGAAATCCTTCTTTACGGGAAGGGAGTGAGCAGTTCTTC. This chain links TRBV28 with TRBJ2-1; possibly TRBD2 for D (5 bases). The length of the CDR3 is 16 residues. Germline V gene lookup returns CDR1 MDHEN and CDR2 SYDVKM. V dropped 6 bases and J dropped 9 bases, with 24 bases sitting between them.

V and J are TRBV19 and TRBJ2-1, with 12 bases aligning to TRBD1. This CDR3 has 17 residues. Germline CDR1 LNHDA, CDR2 SQIVND (reference sequence). Losses at the gene ends were 6 bases for V and 10 bases for J; bases not matched to a gene: 16. CDR3 region: CASRRGTGGSDSGEQFF. The CDR3 nucleotides read TGTGCCAGTAGACGCGGGACAGGGGGCTCGGATTCTGGGGAGCAGTTCTTC. The complete variable domain, with remaining parts taken from reference TRBV19 and TRBJ2-1, reads DGGITQSPKYLFRKEGQNVTLSCEQNLNHDAMYWYRQDPGQGLRLIYYSQIVNDFQKGDIAEGYSVSREKKESFPLTVTSAQKNPTAFYLCASRRGTGGSDSGEQFFGPGTRLTVL.

The rearrangement links TRBV21-1 to TRBJ2-7; the tabulated D call, TRBD1, remains unverified against the DNA. TRBV21-1 is a pseudogene segment. The CDR3 is 18 amino acids. The CDR3 loop is CASSKYHPGQGISYEQYF. CDR3 nucleotides: TGTGCCAGCAGCAAATACCACCCGGGACAGGGAATCTCCTACGAGCAGTACTTC.